This T cell receptor (beta chain) was captured in a study of CD8+ T cells in alopecia areata. Broader study findings: Many expanded lesional clones persisted in scalp and blood during tofacitinib. In lesional scalp, particularly from alopecia totalis/universalis, clonality was higher than in normal scalp. Whereas mice showed it more clearly, TCR sharing across patients was murkier, possibly because of HLA.

CDR1 SGHRS and CDR2 YFSETQ come from the germline V gene. The CDR3 spans 13 residues. The V end lost 3 bases, the J end lost 5 bases, and 11 bases lay between the germline ends. Treatment described: oral pan-JAK inhibitor, 5-10 mg twice daily. Researchers took lesional scalp punch biopsies and peripheral blood from people who were alopecia areata patients. In the case of this clone: Its antigen is unknown.

Extraction of RNA preceded its reverse transcription into cDNA, which served as the sequencing template. The method was immunoSEQ multiplex PCR; TCRdb's version includes in-frame clones alone and lacks a portion of them. The repertoire includes roughly 200,000 clones, approximately 45% of them detected once, and approximately 2.4% sits in the top ten. The V gene is TRBV5-1, the J gene TRBJ2-5; D is undetermined. Sample: CD4+ T cells sorted from blood, taken at roughly week 38, from a patient treated with tofacitinib. The clonotype was recovered from a human donor with alopecia areata. In DNA form, the CDR3 reads TGCGCCAGCAGCTCAGGAGACGGCGAGACCCAGTACTTC. Its translation is CASSSGDGETQYF. The whole variable domain, remainder taken from reference TRBV5-1 and TRBJ2-5, is KAGVTQTPRYLIKTRGQQVTLSCSPISGHRSVSWYQQTPGQGLQFLFEYFSETQRNKGNFPGRFSGRQFSNSRSEMNVSTLELGDSALYLCASSSGDGETQYFGPGTRLLVL.